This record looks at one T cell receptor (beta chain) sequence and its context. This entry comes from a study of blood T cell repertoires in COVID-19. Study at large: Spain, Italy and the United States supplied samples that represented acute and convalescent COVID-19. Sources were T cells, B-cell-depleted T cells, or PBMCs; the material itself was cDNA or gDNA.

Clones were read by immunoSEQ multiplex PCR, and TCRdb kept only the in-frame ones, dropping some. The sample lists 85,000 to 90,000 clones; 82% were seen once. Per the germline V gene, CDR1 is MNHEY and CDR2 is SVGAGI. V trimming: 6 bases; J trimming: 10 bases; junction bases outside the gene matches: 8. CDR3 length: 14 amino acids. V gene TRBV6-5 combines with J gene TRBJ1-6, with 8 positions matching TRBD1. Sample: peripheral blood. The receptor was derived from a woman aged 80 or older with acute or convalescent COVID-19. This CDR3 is CASRRTGSGSPLHF. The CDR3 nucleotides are TGTGCCAGCAGACGGACAGGGTCTGGGTCACCCCTCCACTTT.